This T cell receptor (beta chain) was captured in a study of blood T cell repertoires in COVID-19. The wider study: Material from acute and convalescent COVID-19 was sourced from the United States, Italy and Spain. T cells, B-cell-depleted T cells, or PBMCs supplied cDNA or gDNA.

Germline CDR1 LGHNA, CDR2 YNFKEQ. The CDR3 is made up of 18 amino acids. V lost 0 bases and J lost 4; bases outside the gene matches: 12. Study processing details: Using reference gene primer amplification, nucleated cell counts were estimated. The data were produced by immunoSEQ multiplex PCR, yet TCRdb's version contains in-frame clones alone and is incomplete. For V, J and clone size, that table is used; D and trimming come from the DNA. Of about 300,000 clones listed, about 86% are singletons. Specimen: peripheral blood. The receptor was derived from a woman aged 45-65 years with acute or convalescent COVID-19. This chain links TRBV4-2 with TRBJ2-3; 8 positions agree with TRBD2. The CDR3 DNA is TGTGCCAGCAGCCAAGATCTCCCAGCGGGGGCCTCCCCAGATACGCAGTATTTT. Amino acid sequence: CASSQDLPAGASPDTQYF.